This entry lists 21 T cell receptor beta chains sequenced from one sample in a study of radiation and T cells in renal cell carcinoma. The sample's time point: baseline pretreatment blood. Treatment reported: 15 Gy SBRT to primary tumor, nephrectomy 4 weeks later. The assay was immunoSEQ multiplex PCR, and TCRdb's table has in-frame clones only and misses some. Here the sample spans roughly 53,000 clones, around 83% being singletons. The sequencing here drew on blood, taken from a patient whose treatment included radiotherapy and nephrectomy. The receptors derive from a woman aged 70-85 years with renal cell carcinoma.

This chain uses TRBV5-1 with TRBJ1-6; TRBD1 aligns across 7 bases. This CDR3 region has 14 residues. After removal of 0 bases from V and 10 bases from J, the junction contained 4 bases not matched to a gene. The germline V gene has CDR1 SGHRS and CDR2 YFSETQ. This chain's CDR3 is CASSLGDSNSPLHF. The CDR3 coding sequence is TGCGCCAGCAGCTTGGGGGACAGTAACTCACCCCTCCACTTT.

The J gene is TRBJ2-7, the V gene TRBV30; a weak D match, TRBD2 (6 bases). The CDR3 covers 13 residues. Trimming pared 3 bases from V and 6 bases from J, leaving 15 bases between. Germline lookup yields CDR1 GTSNPN and CDR2 SVGIG (reference sequence). CDR3 amino acids: CAWRLGGEGEQYF. CDR3 in DNA: TGTGCCTGGAGACTGGGAGGTGAGGGCGAGCAGTACTTC.

This clone has more than one count but fewer than ten. Germline is not matched at one junction end, which may reflect a read error. The chain employs TRBV5-5 and TRBJ2-3, with TRBD2 as a possible D gene (6 bases). The germline V gene has CDR1 SGHKS and CDR2 YYEKEE (reference sequence). The CDR3 consists of 17 residues. Written as DNA, the CDR3 is TGCGCCAGCAGCCAAGATCGGCTAGCGTACCGCACAGATACGCAGTATTTT. Residues: CASSQDRLAYRTDTQYF.

The chain has TRBV30 and TRBJ2-3, with a possible D match to TRBD2 (5 bases). Germline values: CDR1 GTSNPN, CDR2 SVGIG (reference sequence). V was trimmed by 3 bases and J by 1 base, leaving 8 bases between them. The CDR3 has 13 amino acids. The DNA for the CDR3 is TGTGCCTGGAGGGTCGGGGGCACAGATACGCAGTATTTT. It yields the protein CAWRVGGTDTQYF.

CDR3 sequence: CASSEDRGYTEAFF. The CDR3 DNA is TGCGCCAGCAGTGAAGACAGGGGGTACACTGAAGCTTTCTTT. V gene TRBV10-2 combines with J gene TRBJ1-1; 9 bases align to TRBD1. V was clipped by 3 bases and J by 3 bases; unmatched bases: 2. Germline V gene lookup returns CDR1 WSHSY and CDR2 SAAADI. The length of the CDR3 is 14 residues.

The J gene is TRBJ2-5, the V gene TRBV2; 11 bases map to TRBD2. Germline CDR1 SNHLY, CDR2 FYNNEI. The ends lost 4 bases at V and 5 bases at J; junction bases unmatched: 3. There are 14 residues in the CDR3. The CDR3, as DNA: TGTGCCAGCAGTGGGCCTAGCGGGGGGGAGACCCAGTACTTC. Amino acid sequence: CASSGPSGGETQYF.

The CDR3 spells CASSWEERGYNEQFF. For the CDR3, the DNA is TGTGCCAGCAGCTGGGAAGAGCGGGGTTACAATGAGCAGTTCTTC. This sequence joins TRBV11-2 and TRBJ2-1; TRBD2 matches 7 bases. V shed 4 bases and J 4 bases; nucleotides not matched to a gene: 7. In germline, CDR1 is SGHAT, CDR2 FQNNGV. The CDR3 runs to 15 residues. The whole variable domain, remainder taken from reference TRBV11-2 and TRBJ2-1, is EAGVAQSPRYKIIEKRQSVAFWCNPISGHATLYWYQQILGQGPKLLIQFQNNGVVDDSQLPKDRFSAERLKGVDSTLKIQPAKLEDSAVYLCASSWEERGYNEQFFGPGTRLTVL.

The rearrangement uses TRBV9 and TRBJ2-3, with 7 positions matching TRBD1. This CDR3 has 15 residues. The V gene end was trimmed by 0 bases and the J gene end by 3 bases; junction bases not matched to a gene: 4. The germline CDR1 and CDR2 sequences are SGDLS and YYNGEE. CDR3 sequence (DNA): TGTGCCAGCAGCGTAGGGGACAGAGCGACAGATACGCAGTATTTT. This sequence encodes CASSVGDRATDTQYF.

The chain carries TRBV19 and TRBJ2-1; a possible D gene is TRBD1 (5 bases). V dropped 1 base and J dropped 6 bases, with 13 bases sitting between them. The CDR3 runs 15 residues. The germline V gene has CDR1 LNHDA and CDR2 SQIVND (reference sequence). CDR3 sequence (DNA): TGTGCCAGTAGTATAGTCATCCAGGGCGGCAATGAGCAGTTCTTC. This translates into CASSIVIQGGNEQFF.

The count of this clone is one. The chain links TRBV6-5 to TRBJ1-4, with D possibly being TRBD1 (5 bases). CDR1 is MNHEY and CDR2 is SVGAGI in the germline V gene. This CDR3 contains 12 residues. Trimming took off 8 bases at V and 8 bases at J, with 12 bases between the two ends. The CDR3 region is CASSERGEKLFF. CDR3 DNA: TGTGCCAGCTCCGAGAGGGGAGAAAAACTGTTTTTT.

V usage is TRBV7-2 and J usage is TRBJ1-3, with 9 bases identical to TRBD1. Germline values: CDR1 SGHTA, CDR2 FQGNSA. Germline trimming cut 7 bases from V and 1 base from J; bases unmatched to any gene: 5. This CDR3 contains 15 residues. In nucleotides, the CDR3 is TGTGCCAGCAATCCACAGGGGGCGTCTGGAAACACCATATATTTT. Protein product: CASNPQGASGNTIYF.

The chain carries TRBV6-1 and TRBJ2-7, with unresolved D. The CDR3 is made up of 13 amino acids. Germline V gene lookup returns CDR1 MNHNS and CDR2 SASEGT. Between the trimmed V and J ends, which lost 3 bases and 2 bases, there was a span of 8 bases. The CDR3 DNA follows: TGTGCCAGCAGTGAGAACAGCCCCTACGAGCAGTACTTC. Encoded protein: CASSENSPYEQYF.

The chain has TRBV7-9 and TRBJ2-3; D tentatively reads TRBD1 or TRBD2 (5 bases each). V was clipped by 3 bases and J by 1 base, with 8 bases between them. Germline V gives CDR1 SEHNR, CDR2 FQNEAQ (reference sequence). This CDR3 spans 14 amino acids. Written as DNA, the CDR3 is TGTGCCAGCAGCTTTTCGGGGCGCACAGATACGCAGTATTTT. Amino acids: CASSFSGRTDTQYF.

The rearrangement joins TRBV5-1 to TRBJ2-5; 9 bases are a match to TRBD1. CDR1 is SGHRS, CDR2 YFSETQ, per germline. The CDR3 runs to 16 residues. V trimming: 4 bases; J trimming: 2 bases; junction bases outside the gene matches: 9. The CDR3 is CASSPGTGRMQETQYF. The CDR3 DNA sequence: TGCGCCAGCAGCCCGGGGACAGGGAGGATGCAAGAGACCCAGTACTTC.

J is TRBJ2-5 and V is TRBV30; 10 bases match TRBD2. The closer fit of TRBJ2-7 to the DNA end suggests the J call may be wrong. Germline assignment: CDR1 GTSNPN and CDR2 SVGIG (reference sequence). This CDR3 comprises 12 residues. The DNA of the CDR3 is TGTGCCTGGGGGGGACTAGCGTACGAGCAGTACTTC. As protein: CAWGGLAYEQYF.

This clone appeared a few times. CDR3 loop: CASSLGQQLTDTQYF. The CDR3 nucleotides are TGTGCCAGCAGCTTGGGGCAGCAATTAACAGATACGCAGTATTTT. J is TRBJ2-3 and V is TRBV13; TRBD1 is a possible D gene (5 bases). Trimming removed 3 bases at V and 3 bases at J, with 13 bases between. Germline CDR1 and CDR2: PRHDT and FYEKMQ (reference sequence). The length of the CDR3 is 15 residues. The full variable domain, completed using reference TRBV13 and TRBJ2-3, is AAGVIQSPRHLIKEKRETATLKCYPIPRHDTVYWYQQGPGQDPQFLISFYEKMQSDKGSIPDRFSAQQFSDYHSELNMSSLELGDSALYFCASSLGQQLTDTQYFGPGTRLTVL.

The CDR3 region has the DNA TGTGCCAGCAGTGAAGAGGGGGCGAACACCGGGGAGCTGTTTTTT. Protein sequence: CASSEEGANTGELFF. The chain recombines TRBV2 with TRBJ2-2; D possibly corresponds to TRBD1 (6 bases). The length of the CDR3 is 15 residues. Trimming shortened V by 1 base and J by 0 bases, and 6 bases separated the two germline ends. CDR1 SNHLY and CDR2 FYNNEI come from the germline V gene.

The rearrangement uses TRBV29-1 and TRBJ2-1; 11 nucleotides align to TRBD2. Germline assignment: CDR1 SQVTM and CDR2 ANQGSEA. V trimming: 0 bases; J trimming: 4 bases; junction bases outside the gene matches: 2. This CDR3 comprises 15 residues. Written as DNA, the CDR3 is TGCAGCGTTGAAGATGGACTAGCGGGTTACAATGAGCAGTTCTTC. It specifies CSVEDGLAGYNEQFF.

The CDR3: CASSSGTSGHEQYF. CDR3 in DNA: TGTGCCAGCAGCTCCGGGACTAGCGGGCACGAGCAGTACTTC. The V gene is TRBV5-4, the J gene TRBJ2-7; 12 nucleotides align to TRBD2. Trimming removed 3 bases from V and 5 bases from J; junction bases left unmatched: 3. The CDR3 is made up of 14 amino acids. Germline V gene sequence: CDR1 SGHNT, CDR2 YYREEE (reference sequence).

This chain uses TRBV11-2 with TRBJ1-1, with 9 bases fitting TRBD1. The CDR3 has 16 amino acids. V shed 5 bases, J shed 4 bases, and the junction held 11 bases outside the gene matches. Germline V lookup: CDR1 SGHAT, CDR2 FQNNGV. The CDR3 DNA reads TGTGCCAGCAGCACGTCCGGGACAGGGTTGGGCACTGAAGCTTTCTTT. Encoded protein: CASSTSGTGLGTEAFF.

This clone was seen once. The genes are TRBV7-6 and TRBJ2-7, with D possibly being TRBD2 (7 bases). The CDR3 is 15 amino acids. Germline V gene lookup returns CDR1 SGHVS and CDR2 FNYEAQ. V was cut by 5 bases and J by 2 bases, with 16 bases left in between. CDR3 nucleotide sequence: TGTGCCAGCAGCATAGGGGGGGAGTTTACCTACGAGCAGTACTTC. This codes for CASSIGGEFTYEQYF. The full variable domain, with the rest looked up from reference TRBV7-6 and TRBJ2-7, is GAGVSQSPRYKVTKRGQDVALRCDPISGHVSLYWYRQALGQGPEFLTYFNYEAQQDKSGLPNDRFSAERPEGSISTLTIQRTEQRDSAMYRCASSIGGEFTYEQYFGPGTRLTVT.